The source of this TCR beta chain is a study of T cell responses to AZD1222 COVID-19 vaccine. Study-level findings and limits: Repertoire sampling occurred only after the peak T cell response. Reportedly, nearly half of unique spike TCRs recognized epitopes outside B.1.351/B.1.1.7 mutations. At baseline, seropositivity was found in only five or six AZD1222 recipients. Females outnumbered males among donors, who were mostly white British; clonal diversity was possibly underestimated.

On this clone: The antigen is not known.

Repertoires were generated with immunoSEQ multiplex PCR, while TCRdb's copy carries only in-frame clones and drops some. This table has 95,000 to 150,000 clones, 75% to 90% appearing once. The germline V gene encodes CDR1 LGHNA and CDR2 YSLEER. V was pared by 1 base and J by 12 bases, with 19 bases between. The CDR3 is 15 amino acids. The starting material was peripheral blood, obtained on day 0 of AZD1222 vaccination. This TCR came from an adult in good health. V gene TRBV4-3 combines with J gene TRBJ1-5; D is possibly TRBD1 (5 bases). In DNA, the CDR3 is TGCGCCAGCAGCCAAGTACGAGGGGCCCGGTTCGGCCAGCATTTT. Translated, it gives CASSQVRGARFGQHF.